This is a list of T cell receptor beta chains from one sample in a study of blood T cell repertoires in COVID-19. Profiling relied on immunoSEQ multiplex PCR, and the TCRdb table lists in-frame clones only, not all of them. This sample has 190,000 or so clones, with around 87% found just once. Sequencing input: PBMCs or T cells enriched from blood (not recorded which). These receptor sequences come from a woman in her twenties or thirties who had recovered from COVID-19. CDR3s include the opening cysteine and the closing phenylalanine or tryptophan. D genes are given only for firm matches. Some rows mark clone size as missing; the rest say once, few, many or name a class of expanded clone.

J: TRBJ1-1; size: -; V: TRBV27; D: -; CDR3: CASSSTANTEAFF; DNA: TGTGCCAGCAGTTCGACAGCGAACACTGAAGCTTTCTTT
J: TRBJ2-3; size: -; V: TRBV4-1; D: TRBD2; CDR3: CASSQPGLGKSAGTDTQYF; DNA: TGCGCCAGCAGCCAGCCGGGACTAGGAAAAAGTGCTGGCACAGATACGCAGTATTTT
J: TRBJ2-7; size: -; V: TRBV29-1; D: TRBD2; CDR3: CSVTLAEDYYEQYF; DNA: TGCAGCGTTACCCTAGCGGAGGACTACTACGAGCAGTACTTC
J: TRBJ2-6; size: few; V: TRBV11-3; D: TRBD1; CDR3: CASSAGQGDSGANVLTF; DNA: TGTGCCAGCAGCGCGGGACAGGGAGACTCTGGGGCCAACGTCCTGACTTTC
J: TRBJ2-5; size: -; V: TRBV19; D: TRBD2; CDR3: CASSIRLAPETQYF; DNA: TGTGCCAGTAGTATTCGACTAGCTCCGGAGACCCAGTACTTC
J: TRBJ1-3; size: -; V: TRBV3-1/TRBV3-2; D: TRBD1; CDR3: CASSSLRDRGRLGTGNTIYF; DNA: TGTGCCAGCAGCTCCCTCCGGGACAGGGGTCGCCTAGGGACTGGAAACACCATATATTTT
J: TRBJ1-3; size: -; V: TRBV19; D: -; CDR3: CASSTTDSGNTIYF; DNA: TGTGCCAGTAGTACGACAGATTCTGGAAACACCATATATTTT
J: TRBJ2-1; size: -; V: TRBV19; D: TRBD2; CDR3: CASSLPSGGDRLHEQFF; DNA: TGTGCCAGTAGTCTACCCTCGGGGGGAGATAGGCTCCATGAGCAGTTCTTC
J: TRBJ2-7; size: -; V: TRBV19; D: TRBD2; CDR3: CASSIPGGRSYEQYF; DNA: TGTGCCAGTAGTATACCGGGGGGGCGCTCCTACGAGCAGTACTTC
J: TRBJ2-1; size: once; V: TRBV19; D: -; CDR3: CASSMGPSGNEQFF; DNA: TGTGCCAGTAGTATGGGGCCTTCGGGCAATGAGCAGTTCTTC
J: TRBJ1-6; size: -; V: TRBV12-3/TRBV12-4; D: -; CDR3: CASSPSTKPLHF; DNA: TGTGCCAGCAGTCCGAGTACCAAACCCCTCCACTTT
J: TRBJ1-1; size: -; V: TRBV10-3; D: -; CDR3: CATEPAGRNTEAFF; DNA: TGTGCCACCGAACCCGCGGGGCGGAACACTGAAGCTTTCTTT
J: TRBJ2-3; size: -; V: TRBV30; D: TRBD1; CDR3: CAWSAGGITDTQYF; DNA: TGTGCCTGGAGTGCAGGGGGCATCACAGATACGCAGTATTTT
J: TRBJ2-5; size: once; V: TRBV7-9; D: TRBD2; CDR3: CASSGRQREGPETQYF; DNA: TGTGCCAGCAGCGGTAGACAGCGGGAGGGCCCGGAGACCCAGTACTTC
J: TRBJ1-1; size: -; V: TRBV11-3; D: -; CDR3: CASSQVGGSPEAFF; DNA: TGTGCCAGCAGCCAGGTCGGAGGATCACCTGAAGCTTTCTTT
J: TRBJ1-4; size: -; V: TRBV5-4; D: TRBD1; CDR3: CASSRGTGDNEKLFF; DNA: TGTGCCAGCAGCCGTGGGACAGGGGATAATGAAAAACTGTTTTTT
J: TRBJ1-2; size: few; V: TRBV24-1; D: -; CDR3: CATSVAENYGYTF; DNA: TGTGCCACCAGTGTAGCCGAGAACTATGGCTACACCTTC
J: TRBJ1-2; size: -; V: TRBV16; D: TRBD1; CDR3: CASSHGRQGFWKDGYTF; DNA: TGTGCCAGCAGCCATGGACGACAGGGGTTTTGGAAGGATGGCTACACCTTC
J: TRBJ2-7; size: -; V: TRBV23-1; D: -; CDR3: CASSQSRQDEGYEQYF; DNA: TGCGCCAGCAGTCAATCTCGACAGGACGAGGGCTACGAGCAGTACTTC
J: TRBJ1-1; size: -; V: TRBV5-4; D: -; CDR3: CASSLGPTNTEAFF; DNA: TGTGCCAGCAGCTTGGGTCCCACTAACACTGAAGCTTTCTTT
J: TRBJ1-1; size: -; V: TRBV11-1; D: TRBD1; CDR3: CASQGTGGLVAEAFF; DNA: TGTGCCAGCCAGGGGACAGGGGGGTTGGTGGCTGAAGCTTTCTTT
J: TRBJ2-7; size: once; V: TRBV9; D: -; CDR3: CASSPGRDYEQYF; DNA: TGTGCCAGCAGCCCCGGCCGGGACTACGAGCAGTACTTC
J: TRBJ1-2; size: -; V: TRBV3-1/TRBV3-2; D: TRBD1; CDR3: CASSQHRGHNYGYTF; DNA: TGTGCCAGCAGCCAACACAGGGGGCATAACTATGGCTACACCTTC
J: TRBJ2-3; size: -; V: TRBV4-2; D: TRBD2; CDR3: CASSQGTSGGADTQYF; DNA: TGTGCCAGCAGCCAAGGGACTAGCGGGGGGGCAGATACGCAGTATTTT
J: TRBJ1-6; size: -; V: TRBV7-2; D: -; CDR3: CASSPKVSQDSPLHF; DNA: TGTGCCAGCAGCCCCAAGGTGTCCCAGGATTCACCCCTCCACTTT
J: TRBJ2-5; size: -; V: TRBV6-2/TRBV6-3; D: TRBD1; CDR3: CASSYLGQARGTQYF; DNA: TGTGCCAGCAGTTATCTCGGACAGGCAAGGGGGACCCAGTACTTC
J: TRBJ1-5; size: once; V: TRBV30; D: TRBD1; CDR3: CAWSQGGNQPQHF; DNA: TGTGCCTGGAGTCAGGGGGGCAATCAGCCCCAGCATTTT
J: TRBJ2-2; size: -; V: TRBV12-5; D: TRBD2; CDR3: CASGLTSGNRYGELFF; DNA: TGTGCTAGTGGTCTGACTAGCGGGAATCGATACGGGGAGCTGTTTTTT
J: TRBJ1-2; size: -; V: TRBV10-3; D: -; CDR3: CAISEGQDYGYTF; DNA: TGTGCCATCAGTGAGGGGCAGGACTATGGCTACACCTTC
J: TRBJ1-3; size: few; V: TRBV6-1; D: -; CDR3: CASSQASSGNTIYF; DNA: TGTGCCAGCAGTCAAGCCAGCTCTGGAAACACCATATATTTT
J: TRBJ2-3; size: -; V: TRBV11-1; D: -; CDR3: CASSRAGGTDTQYF; DNA: TGTGCCAGCAGCCGTGCAGGGGGCACAGATACGCAGTATTTT
J: TRBJ1-5; size: once; V: TRBV27; D: TRBD1; CDR3: CASRTTGTGNQPQHF; DNA: TGTGCCAGCAGAACTACCGGGACAGGCAATCAGCCCCAGCATTTT
J: TRBJ2-1; size: -; V: TRBV6-2/TRBV6-3; D: TRBD2; CDR3: CASSRPSASGSSYNEQFF; DNA: TGTGCCAGCAGCCGACCCTCGGCTAGCGGGAGCTCCTACAATGAGCAGTTCTTC
J: TRBJ1-2; size: -; V: TRBV4-3; D: TRBD1; CDR3: CASSLGQGISYGYTF; DNA: TGCGCCAGCAGCCTAGGACAGGGGATATCCTATGGCTACACCTTC
J: TRBJ2-1; size: -; V: TRBV24-1; D: TRBD2; CDR3: CATSLIAGEGSEQFF; DNA: TGTGCCACCAGTCTAATAGCGGGAGAAGGCAGTGAGCAGTTCTTC
J: TRBJ2-7; size: -; V: TRBV20-1; D: -; CDR3: CSATDSVEQYF; DNA: TGCAGTGCGACAGACAGCGTCGAGCAGTACTTC
J: TRBJ2-2; size: -; V: TRBV18; D: -; CDR3: CASSPPRGELFF; DNA: TGTGCCAGCTCACCACCCAGGGGGGAGCTGTTTTTT
J: TRBJ2-1; size: -; V: TRBV6-5; D: TRBD2; CDR3: CASSWEGYEQFF; DNA: TGTGCCAGCAGCTGGGAGGGGTATGAGCAGTTCTTC